The rows below give T cell receptor beta chains drawn from one sample of a study of T cell responses to AZD1222 COVID-19 vaccine. Sequencing was performed with immunoSEQ multiplex PCR; in TCRdb, only in-frame clones are kept and a portion is missing. The profile shows tens of thousands of clones, 70% to 85% of them singletons. The source material was peripheral blood, sampled on day 0 of MenACWY control vaccination. The receptors here all came from an adult in good health. CDR3s include the opening cysteine and the closing phenylalanine or tryptophan. The D gene is left open where the match is weak. Not every row has a clone size; where given, it reads once, few, many or a size class.

>TRBV28|NA|TRBJ2-7|NA
TGTGCCTGCGTATTTGCCGACGAGCAGTACTTC
CACVFADEQYF
>TRBV6-5|NA|TRBJ1-5|NA
TGTGCCAGCGCCGGAGGGGGACACAGCAATCAGCCCCAGCATTTT
CASAGGGHSNQPQHF
>TRBV4-1|NA|TRBJ2-2|NA
TGCGCCAGTGGATTGGACGCTAACACCGGGGAGCTGTTTTTT
CASGLDANTGELFF
>TRBV5-4|TRBD2|TRBJ2-2|NA
TGTGCCAGCAGCTCCCGTCCCCGGGGGGGACTGAACACCGGGGAGCTGTTTTTT
CASSSRPRGGLNTGELFF
>TRBV3-1/TRBV3-2|TRBD2|TRBJ2-2|NA
TGTGCCAGCAGCCAAGAGACTAGCGGGGGGGACGGGGAGCTGTTTTTT
CASSQETSGGDGELFF
>TRBV30|TRBD1|TRBJ1-1|NA
TGTGCCTGTACCTTACAGGGGATGAACACTGAAGCTTTCTTT
CACTLQGMNTEAFF
>TRBV28|NA|TRBJ1-5|NA
TGTGCCAGCAGAGGACAGCGCAATCAGCCCCAGCATTTT
CASRGQRNQPQHF
>TRBV14|NA|TRBJ1-4|once
TGTGCCAGCAGCCAAGTGACAGCAGCTAATGAAAAACTGTTTTTT
CASSQVTAANEKLFF
>TRBV2|NA|TRBJ2-5|NA
TGTGCCACCTTGTGGCAGGGGGGAGAGACCCAGTACTTC
CATLWQGGETQYF
>TRBV12-3/TRBV12-4|NA|TRBJ2-7|NA
TGTGCCAGCAGTTTGACAGAACACGAGCAGTACTTC
CASSLTEHEQYF
>TRBV4-1|NA|TRBJ1-5|NA
TGCGCCAGCAGCCAAGAGAAGGGTCCAGGGCAGCCCCAGCATTTT
CASSQEKGPGQPQHF
>TRBV18|TRBD2|TRBJ2-5|NA
TGTGCCAGCTCAAAGGTAGCGGGAGAGACCCAGTACTTC
CASSKVAGETQYF
>TRBV27|NA|TRBJ1-2|NA
TGTGCCAGCAGTTTATCGAATTCGGGCTATGGCTACACCTTC
CASSLSNSGYGYTF
>TRBV27|NA|TRBJ1-5|NA
TGTGCCAGCAGTTTCATAGATAGCAATCAGCCCCAGCATTTT
CASSFIDSNQPQHF
>TRBV10-3|TRBD1|TRBJ2-6|NA
TGTGCCATCAGCCGGGACAGCTCCTCTGGGGCCAACGTCCTGACTTTC
CAISRDSSSGANVLTF
>TRBV6-5|NA|TRBJ1-1|NA
TGTGCCAGCAGAAGACAGGTTCAAGCTTTCTTT
CASRRQVQAFF
>TRBV6-5|NA|TRBJ1-2|medium-sized
TGTGCCAGCAGTTACTCTGGACAAGTTGGCTACACCTTC
CASSYSGQVGYTF
>TRBV30|NA|TRBJ2-3|NA
TGTGCCTGGACAGGATCCAGCACAGATACGCAGTATTTT
CAWTGSSTDTQYF
>TRBV19|TRBD1|TRBJ1-5|NA
TGTGCCAGTAGTATAGATTGGACAGGAGGCAATCAGCCCCAGCATTTT
CASSIDWTGGNQPQHF
>TRBV7-2|TRBD2|TRBJ2-5|NA
TGTGCCAGCAGCTGGGGGGGACAAGAGACCCAGTACTTC
CASSWGGQETQYF
>TRBV6-5|NA|TRBJ1-3|NA
TGTGCCAGCAGTATACAGGGAGGGGGAAACACCATATATTTT
CASSIQGGGNTIYF
>TRBV2|TRBD2|TRBJ2-1|NA
TGTGCCAGCAGTGATGTGGGCATAGGACTAGCGGGAAGCAATGAGCAGTTCTTC
CASSDVGIGLAGSNEQFF
>TRBV4-1|NA|TRBJ1-5|NA
TGCGCCAGCAGCCACACAGGGTTCGTTAGGAGCAATCAGCCCCAGCATTTT
CASSHTGFVRSNQPQHF
>TRBV3-1/TRBV3-2|TRBD2|TRBJ2-7|NA
TGTGCCAGCAGCCCTCTATTACTAGCGGGAGGGCCGTACGAGCAGTACTTC
CASSPLLLAGGPYEQYF
>TRBV5-5|NA|TRBJ2-3|NA
TGTGCCAGCAGCTTGAAATGGCAGGTCACAGATACGCAGTATTTT
CASSLKWQVTDTQYF
>TRBV16|NA|TRBJ1-4|once
TGTGCCAGCAGCCAATCTTGGGGCGAAAAACTGTTTTTT
CASSQSWGEKLFF
>TRBV2|TRBD2|TRBJ2-1|NA
TGTGCCAGCGCCCGGGAGGGTAGCGGGAACAATGAGCAGTTCTTC
CASAREGSGNNEQFF
>TRBV9|NA|TRBJ1-1|NA
TGTGCCAGCAGCGAGGACGCGAACACTGAAGCTTTCTTT
CASSEDANTEAFF
>TRBV4-2|TRBD2|TRBJ2-3|few
TGTGCCAGCAGCCAAGATCGGCAGCGGGGCATCTCAGATACGCAGTATTTT
CASSQDRQRGISDTQYF
>TRBV5-8|TRBD1|TRBJ1-5|few
TGTGCCAGCAGCTTCGGGACAGGGAGGAATCAGCCCCAGCATTTT
CASSFGTGRNQPQHF
>TRBV12-5|NA|TRBJ2-3|NA
TGTGCTAGTGGTTTTAAGTCCACAGATACGCAGTATTTT
CASGFKSTDTQYF
>TRBV9|TRBD1|TRBJ2-5|few
TGTGCCAGCAGCGCCGACGGACAGGGGCGAGAGACCCAGTACTTC
CASSADGQGRETQYF
>TRBV7-8|TRBD2|TRBJ2-3|NA
TGTGCCAGCAGCCTTAGGACTAGCAGAGATAGCACAGATACGCAGTATTTT
CASSLRTSRDSTDTQYF
>TRBV5-8|NA|TRBJ2-7|NA
TGTGCCAGCAGCTTGGTTCGGAACTACGAGCAGTACTTC
CASSLVRNYEQYF
>TRBV30|NA|TRBJ1-2|NA
TGTGCCTGGAGCCGCCAGGGGAGGTGGTACTATGGCTACACCTTC
CAWSRQGRWYYGYTF
>TRBV7-2|NA|TRBJ1-3|NA
TGTGCCAGCAGCTTATCGTCGGGAGCCTCTGGAAACACCATATATTTT
CASSLSSGASGNTIYF
>TRBV2|NA|TRBJ2-3|NA
TGTGCCAGCAGTGAAGCAGGAGATACGCAGTATTTT
CASSEAGDTQYF
>TRBV6-2/TRBV6-3|NA|TRBJ1-2|NA
TGTGCCAGCAGTTACTCGCGTGCGGATGGCTACACCTTC
CASSYSRADGYTF
>TRBV27|TRBD1|TRBJ1-1|NA
TGTGCCAGCATCCCCTTGTTTAGGGGGCGTAGCGTTGAAGCTTTCTTT
CASIPLFRGRSVEAFF
>TRBV5-6|TRBD1|TRBJ1-6|NA
TGTGCCAGCAGCTCGCCGCGGACAGGGCTGGGAGATAATTCACCCCTCCACTTT
CASSSPRTGLGDNSPLHF